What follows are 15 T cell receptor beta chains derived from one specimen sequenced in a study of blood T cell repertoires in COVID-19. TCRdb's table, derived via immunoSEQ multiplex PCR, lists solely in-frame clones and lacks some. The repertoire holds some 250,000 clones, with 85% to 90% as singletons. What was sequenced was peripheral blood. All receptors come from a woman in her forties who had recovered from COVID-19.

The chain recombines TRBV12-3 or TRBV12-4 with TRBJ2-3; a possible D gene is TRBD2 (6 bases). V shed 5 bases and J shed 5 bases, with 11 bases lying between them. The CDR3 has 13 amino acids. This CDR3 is CASSPGTLDTQYF. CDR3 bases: TGTGCCAGCAGTCCCGGGACTCTAGATACGCAGTATTTT.

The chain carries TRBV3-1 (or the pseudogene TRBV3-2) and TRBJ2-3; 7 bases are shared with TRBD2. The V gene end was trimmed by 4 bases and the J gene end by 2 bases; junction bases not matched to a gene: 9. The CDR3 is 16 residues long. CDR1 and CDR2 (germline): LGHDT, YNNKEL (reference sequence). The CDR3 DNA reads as TGTGCCAGCAGCCCGATGTGGCTAGCGGTCACAGATACGCAGTATTTT. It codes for CASSPMWLAVTDTQYF.

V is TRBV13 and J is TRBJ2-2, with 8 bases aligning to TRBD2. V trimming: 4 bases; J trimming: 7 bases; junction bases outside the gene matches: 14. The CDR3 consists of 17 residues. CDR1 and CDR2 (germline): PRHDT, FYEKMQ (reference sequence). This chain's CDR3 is CASSSQTSAPVGGELFF. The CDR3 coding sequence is TGTGCCAGCAGCTCCCAGACTAGCGCCCCCGTGGGCGGGGAGCTGTTTTTT.

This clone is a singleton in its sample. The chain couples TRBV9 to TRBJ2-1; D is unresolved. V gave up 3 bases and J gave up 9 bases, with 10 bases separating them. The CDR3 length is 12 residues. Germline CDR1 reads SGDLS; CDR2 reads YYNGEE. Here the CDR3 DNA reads TGTGCCAGCAGCGCTAGTATCGGTGAGCAGTTCTTC. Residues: CASSASIGEQFF. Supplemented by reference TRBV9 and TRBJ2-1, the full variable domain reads DSGVTQTPKHLITATGQRVTLRCSPRSGDLSVYWYQQSLDQGLQFLIQYYNGEERAKGNILERFSAQQFPDLHSELNLSSLELGDSALYFCASSASIGEQFFGPGTRLTVL.

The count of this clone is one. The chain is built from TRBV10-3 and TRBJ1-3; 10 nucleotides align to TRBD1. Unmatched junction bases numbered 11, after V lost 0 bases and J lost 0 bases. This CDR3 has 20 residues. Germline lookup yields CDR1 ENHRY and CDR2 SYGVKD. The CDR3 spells CAISESGDRGFSGSGNTIYF. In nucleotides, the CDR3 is TGTGCCATCAGTGAGTCCGGGGACAGGGGCTTTAGTGGCTCTGGAAACACCATATATTTT.

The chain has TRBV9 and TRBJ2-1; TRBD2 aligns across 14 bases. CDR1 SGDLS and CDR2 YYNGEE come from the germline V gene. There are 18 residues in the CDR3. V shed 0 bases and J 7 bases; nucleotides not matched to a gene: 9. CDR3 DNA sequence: TGTGCCAGCAGCGTAGCGGGGACTAGCGGGAGCCCCCGGAATGAGCAGTTCTTC. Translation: CASSVAGTSGSPRNEQFF.

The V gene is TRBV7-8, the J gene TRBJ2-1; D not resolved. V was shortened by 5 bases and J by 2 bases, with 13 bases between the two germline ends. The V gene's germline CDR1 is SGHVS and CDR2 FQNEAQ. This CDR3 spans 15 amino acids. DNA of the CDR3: TGTGCCAGCAGCCCCGTTTTGGGCCCCTACAATGAGCAGTTCTTC. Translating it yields CASSPVLGPYNEQFF.

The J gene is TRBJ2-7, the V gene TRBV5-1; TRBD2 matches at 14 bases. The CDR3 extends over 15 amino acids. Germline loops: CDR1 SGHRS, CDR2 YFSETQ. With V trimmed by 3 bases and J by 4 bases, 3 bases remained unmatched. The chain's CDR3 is CASSWRTSGGYEQYF. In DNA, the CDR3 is TGCGCCAGCAGCTGGCGGACTAGCGGGGGGTACGAGCAGTACTTC.

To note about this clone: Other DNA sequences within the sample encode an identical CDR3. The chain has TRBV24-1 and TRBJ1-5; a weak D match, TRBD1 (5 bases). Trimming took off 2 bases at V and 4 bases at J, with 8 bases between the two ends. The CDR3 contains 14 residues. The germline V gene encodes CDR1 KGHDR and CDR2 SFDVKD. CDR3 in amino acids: CATSDWGGNQPQHF. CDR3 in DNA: TGTGCCACCAGTGATTGGGGGGGAAATCAGCCCCAGCATTTT.

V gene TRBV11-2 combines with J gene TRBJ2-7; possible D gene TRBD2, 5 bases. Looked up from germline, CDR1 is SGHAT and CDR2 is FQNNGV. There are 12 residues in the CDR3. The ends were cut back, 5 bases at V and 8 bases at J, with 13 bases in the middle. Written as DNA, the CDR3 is TGTGCCAGCAGCCCCTTGACGGGAAAGCAGTACTTC. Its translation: CASSPLTGKQYF.

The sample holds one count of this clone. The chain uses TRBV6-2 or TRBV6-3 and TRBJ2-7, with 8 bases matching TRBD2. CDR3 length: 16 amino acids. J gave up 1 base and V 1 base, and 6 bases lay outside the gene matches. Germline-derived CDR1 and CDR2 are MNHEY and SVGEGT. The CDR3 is CASSYLASGQSYEQYF. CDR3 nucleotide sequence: TGTGCCAGCAGTTACTTGGCTAGCGGGCAATCCTACGAGCAGTACTTC.

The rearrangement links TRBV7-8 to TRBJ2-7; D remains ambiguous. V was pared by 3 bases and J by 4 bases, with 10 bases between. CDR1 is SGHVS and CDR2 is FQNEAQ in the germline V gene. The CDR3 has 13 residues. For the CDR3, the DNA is TGTGCCAGCAGCTTGAGTAATCCATACGAGCAGTACTTC. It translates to CASSLSNPYEQYF.

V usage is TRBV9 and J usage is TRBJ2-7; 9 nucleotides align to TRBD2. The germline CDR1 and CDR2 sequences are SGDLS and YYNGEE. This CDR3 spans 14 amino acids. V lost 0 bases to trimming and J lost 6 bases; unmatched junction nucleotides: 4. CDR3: CASSVEGLASEQYF. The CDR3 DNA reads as TGTGCCAGCAGCGTAGAGGGACTAGCTTCCGAGCAGTACTTC.

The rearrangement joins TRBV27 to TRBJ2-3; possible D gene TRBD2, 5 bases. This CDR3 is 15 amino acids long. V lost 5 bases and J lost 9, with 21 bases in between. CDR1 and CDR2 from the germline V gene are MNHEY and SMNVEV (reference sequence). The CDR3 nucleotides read TGTGCCAGCAGTACCCGACCCGGGGTAGACCAGACGCAGTATTTT. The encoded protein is CASSTRPGVDQTQYF.

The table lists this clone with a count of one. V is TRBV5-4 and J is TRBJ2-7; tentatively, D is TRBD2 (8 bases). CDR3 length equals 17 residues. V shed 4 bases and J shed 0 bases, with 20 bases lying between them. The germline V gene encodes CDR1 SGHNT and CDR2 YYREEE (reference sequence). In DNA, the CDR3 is TGTGCCAGCAGCCCCCCGGGAGGGGGCACCGGCTCCTACGAGCAGTACTTC. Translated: CASSPPGGGTGSYEQYF. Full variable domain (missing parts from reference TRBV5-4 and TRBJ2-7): ETGVTQSPTHLIKTRGQQVTLRCSSQSGHNTVSWYQQALGQGPQFIFQYYREEENGRGNFPPRFSGLQFPNYSSELNVNALELDDSALYLCASSPPGGGTGSYEQYFGPGTRLTVT.